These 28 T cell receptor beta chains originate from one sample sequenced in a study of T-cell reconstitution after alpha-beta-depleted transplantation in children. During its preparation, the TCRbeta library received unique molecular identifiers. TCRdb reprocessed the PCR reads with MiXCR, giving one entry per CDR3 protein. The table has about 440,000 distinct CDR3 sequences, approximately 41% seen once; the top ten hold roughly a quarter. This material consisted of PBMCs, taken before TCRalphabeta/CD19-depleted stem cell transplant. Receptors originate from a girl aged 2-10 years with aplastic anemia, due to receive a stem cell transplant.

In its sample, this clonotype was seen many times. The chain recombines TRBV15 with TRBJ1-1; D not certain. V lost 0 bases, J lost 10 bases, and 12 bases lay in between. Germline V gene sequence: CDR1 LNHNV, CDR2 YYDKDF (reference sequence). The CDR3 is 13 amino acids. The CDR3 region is CATSREEWDRAFF. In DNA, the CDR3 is TGTGCCACCAGCAGAGAGGAATGGGATAGAGCTTTCTTT. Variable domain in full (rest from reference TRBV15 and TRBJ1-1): DAMVIQNPRYQVTQFGKPVTLSCSQTLNHNVMYWYQQKSSQAPKLLFHYYDKDFNNEADTPDNFQSRRPNTSFCFLDIRSPGLGDTAMYLCATSREEWDRAFFGQGTRLTVV.

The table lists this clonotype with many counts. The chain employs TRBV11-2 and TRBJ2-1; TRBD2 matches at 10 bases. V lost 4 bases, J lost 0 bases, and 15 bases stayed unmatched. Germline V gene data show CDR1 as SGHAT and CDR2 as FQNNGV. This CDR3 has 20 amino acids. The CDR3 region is CASSSPLLGLADNSYNEQFF. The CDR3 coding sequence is TGTGCCAGCAGCTCTCCCTTATTAGGACTAGCGGACAACTCCTACAATGAGCAGTTCTTC. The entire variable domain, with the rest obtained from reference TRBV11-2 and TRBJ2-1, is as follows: EAGVAQSPRYKIIEKRQSVAFWCNPISGHATLYWYQQILGQGPKLLIQFQNNGVVDDSQLPKDRFSAERLKGVDSTLKIQPAKLEDSAVYLCASSSPLLGLADNSYNEQFFGPGTRLTVL.

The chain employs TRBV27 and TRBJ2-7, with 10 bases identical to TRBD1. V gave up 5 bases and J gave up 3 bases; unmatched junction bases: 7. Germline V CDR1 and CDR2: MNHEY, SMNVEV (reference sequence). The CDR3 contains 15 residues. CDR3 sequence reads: CASSLGTGAGYEQYF. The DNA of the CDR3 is TGTGCCAGCAGTCTGGGGACAGGGGCGGGCTACGAGCAGTACTTC.

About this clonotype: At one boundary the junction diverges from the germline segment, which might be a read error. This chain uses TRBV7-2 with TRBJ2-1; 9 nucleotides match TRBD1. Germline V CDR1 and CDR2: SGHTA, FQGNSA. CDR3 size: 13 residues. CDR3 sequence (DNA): TGTGCCAGCAGCCCCCTTGAATGGGACAGGGTCCTCTTC. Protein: CASSPLEWDRVLF.

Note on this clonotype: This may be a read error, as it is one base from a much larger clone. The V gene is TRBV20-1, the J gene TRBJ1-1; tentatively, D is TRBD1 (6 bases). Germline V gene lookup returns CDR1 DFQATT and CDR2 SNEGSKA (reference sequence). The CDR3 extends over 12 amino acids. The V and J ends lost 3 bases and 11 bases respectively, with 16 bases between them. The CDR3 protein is CSAREAGEGAFF. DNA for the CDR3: TGCAGTGCTAGGGAGGCAGGGGAAGGGGCTTTCTTT.

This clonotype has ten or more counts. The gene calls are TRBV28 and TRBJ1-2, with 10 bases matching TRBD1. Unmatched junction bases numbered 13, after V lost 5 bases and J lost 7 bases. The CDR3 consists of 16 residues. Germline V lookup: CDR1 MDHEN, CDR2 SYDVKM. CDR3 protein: CASSPGTGARLGGYTF. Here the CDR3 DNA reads TGTGCCAGCAGTCCCGGGACAGGGGCACGATTAGGTGGCTACACCTTC.

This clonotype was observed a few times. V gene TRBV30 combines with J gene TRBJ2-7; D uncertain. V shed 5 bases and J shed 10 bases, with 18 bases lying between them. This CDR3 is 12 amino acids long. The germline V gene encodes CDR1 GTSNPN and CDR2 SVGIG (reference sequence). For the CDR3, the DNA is TGTGCCTGGTTGGGGAAACCGGGTTCTCAGTACTTC. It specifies CAWLGKPGSQYF.

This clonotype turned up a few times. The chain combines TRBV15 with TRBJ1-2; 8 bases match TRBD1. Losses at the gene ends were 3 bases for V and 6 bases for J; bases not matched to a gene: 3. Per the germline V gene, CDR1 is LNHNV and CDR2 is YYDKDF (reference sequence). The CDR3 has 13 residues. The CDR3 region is CATSSRGLDGYTF. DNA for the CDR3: TGTGCCACCAGCAGCAGGGGGCTCGATGGCTACACCTTC.

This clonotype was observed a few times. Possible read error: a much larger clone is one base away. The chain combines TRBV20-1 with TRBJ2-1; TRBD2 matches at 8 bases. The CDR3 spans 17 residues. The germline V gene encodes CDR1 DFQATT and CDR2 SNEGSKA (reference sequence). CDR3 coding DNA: TGCTGTGCTAGAGAGTTCGGGAGGGAAACTACCTACAATGAGCAGTTCTTC. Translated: CCAREFGRETTYNEQFF.

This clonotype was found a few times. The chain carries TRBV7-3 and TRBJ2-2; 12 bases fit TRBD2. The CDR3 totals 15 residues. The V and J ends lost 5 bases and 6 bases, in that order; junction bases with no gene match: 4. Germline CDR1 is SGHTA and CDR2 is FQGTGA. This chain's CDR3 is CASSVSSGRAGELFF. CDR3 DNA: TGTGCCAGCAGCGTTTCTAGCGGGAGGGCCGGGGAGCTGTTTTTT.

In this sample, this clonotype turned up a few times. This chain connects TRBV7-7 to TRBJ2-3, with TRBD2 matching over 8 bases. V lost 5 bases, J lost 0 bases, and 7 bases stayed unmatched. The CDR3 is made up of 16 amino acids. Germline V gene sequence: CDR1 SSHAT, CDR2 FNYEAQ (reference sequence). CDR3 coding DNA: TGTGCCAGCAGCCATAGCAGGACTAGCAGCACAGATACGCAGTATTTT. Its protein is CASSHSRTSSTDTQYF.

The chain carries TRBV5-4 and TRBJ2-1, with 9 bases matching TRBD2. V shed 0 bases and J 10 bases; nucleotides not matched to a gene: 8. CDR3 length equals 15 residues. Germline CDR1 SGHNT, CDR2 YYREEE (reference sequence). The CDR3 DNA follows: TGTGCCAGCAGCTTGGTGGCGGGAGGGTGGGAAGAGCAGTTCTTC. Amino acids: CASSLVAGGWEEQFF.

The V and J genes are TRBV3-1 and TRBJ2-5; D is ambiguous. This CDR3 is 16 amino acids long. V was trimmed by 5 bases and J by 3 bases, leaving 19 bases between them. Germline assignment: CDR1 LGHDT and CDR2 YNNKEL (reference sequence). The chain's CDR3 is CASSASSLGSKETQYF. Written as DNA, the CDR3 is TGTGCCAGCAGCGCCTCCTCACTGGGGTCTAAAGAGACCCAGTACTTC.

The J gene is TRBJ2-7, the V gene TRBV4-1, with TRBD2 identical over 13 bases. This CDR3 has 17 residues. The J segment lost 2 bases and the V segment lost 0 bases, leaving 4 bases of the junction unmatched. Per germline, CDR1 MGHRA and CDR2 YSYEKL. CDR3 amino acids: CASSQDELAGGPYEQYF. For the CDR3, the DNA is TGCGCCAGCAGCCAAGATGAACTAGCGGGAGGGCCCTACGAGCAGTACTTC.

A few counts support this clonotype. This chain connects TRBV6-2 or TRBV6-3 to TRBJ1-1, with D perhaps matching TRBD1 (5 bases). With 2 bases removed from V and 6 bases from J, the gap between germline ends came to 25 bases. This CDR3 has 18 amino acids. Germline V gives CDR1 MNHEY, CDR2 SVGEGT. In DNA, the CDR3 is TGTGCCAGCAGTTACGAGGTGGTCGGGGACGAAGGTTCCGCTGAAGCTTTCTTT. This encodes CASSYEVVGDEGSAEAFF.

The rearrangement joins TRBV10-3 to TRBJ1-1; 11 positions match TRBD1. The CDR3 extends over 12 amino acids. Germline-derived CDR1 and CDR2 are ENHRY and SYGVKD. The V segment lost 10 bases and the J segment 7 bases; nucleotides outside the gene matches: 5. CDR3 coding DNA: TGTGCCACGTCGGGACAGGGGGGTGAAGCTTTCTTT. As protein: CATSGQGGEAFF.

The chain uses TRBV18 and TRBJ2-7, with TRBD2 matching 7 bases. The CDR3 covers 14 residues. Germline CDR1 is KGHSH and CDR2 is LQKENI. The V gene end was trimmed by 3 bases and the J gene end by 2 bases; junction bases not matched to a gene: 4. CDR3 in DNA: TGTGCCAGCTCACCGAGGACTAGAACCTACGAGCAGTACTTC. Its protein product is CASSPRTRTYEQYF.

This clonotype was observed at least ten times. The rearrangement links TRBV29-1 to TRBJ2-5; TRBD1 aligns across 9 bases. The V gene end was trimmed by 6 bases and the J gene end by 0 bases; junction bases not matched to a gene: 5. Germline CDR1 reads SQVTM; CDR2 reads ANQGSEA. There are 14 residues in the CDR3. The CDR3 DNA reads TGCAGCGTAGAATGGACAGGGGACCAAGAGACCCAGTACTTC. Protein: CSVEWTGDQETQYF.

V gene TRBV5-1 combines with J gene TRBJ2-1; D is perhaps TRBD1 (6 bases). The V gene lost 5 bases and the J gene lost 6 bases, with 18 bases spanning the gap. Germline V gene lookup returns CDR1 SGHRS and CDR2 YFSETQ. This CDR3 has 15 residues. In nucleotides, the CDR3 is TGCGCCAGCAGGGACAGCGACACCCCCTCCAATGAGCAGTTCTTC. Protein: CASRDSDTPSNEQFF. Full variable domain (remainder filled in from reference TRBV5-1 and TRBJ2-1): KAGVTQTPRYLIKTRGQQVTLSCSPISGHRSVSWYQQTPGQGLQFLFEYFSETQRNKGNFPGRFSGRQFSNSRSEMNVSTLELGDSALYLCASRDSDTPSNEQFFGPGTRLTVL.

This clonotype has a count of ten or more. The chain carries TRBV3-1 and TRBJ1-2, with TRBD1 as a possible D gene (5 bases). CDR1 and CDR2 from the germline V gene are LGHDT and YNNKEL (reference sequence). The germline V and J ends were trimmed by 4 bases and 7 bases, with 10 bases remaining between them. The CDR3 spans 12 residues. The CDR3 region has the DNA TGTGCCAGCAGCCGACTCGGGGGTGGCTACACCTTC. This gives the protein CASSRLGGGYTF.

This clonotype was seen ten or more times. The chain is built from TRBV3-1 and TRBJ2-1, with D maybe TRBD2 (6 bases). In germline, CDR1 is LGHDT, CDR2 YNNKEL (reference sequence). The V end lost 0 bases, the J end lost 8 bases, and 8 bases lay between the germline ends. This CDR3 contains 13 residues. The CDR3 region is CASSQDWRDEQFF. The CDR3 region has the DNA TGTGCCAGCAGCCAAGATTGGAGGGATGAGCAGTTCTTC.

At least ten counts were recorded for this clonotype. The CDR3 spells CASSLVRASTDTQYF. DNA for the CDR3: TGTGCCAGCAGCTTAGTCAGGGCTAGCACAGATACGCAGTATTTT. The chain is built from TRBV11-2 and TRBJ2-3; a possible D gene is TRBD1 (5 bases). CDR3 size: 15 residues. V was clipped by 1 base and J by 0 bases, with 8 bases between them. Germline V gives CDR1 SGHAT, CDR2 FQNNGV.

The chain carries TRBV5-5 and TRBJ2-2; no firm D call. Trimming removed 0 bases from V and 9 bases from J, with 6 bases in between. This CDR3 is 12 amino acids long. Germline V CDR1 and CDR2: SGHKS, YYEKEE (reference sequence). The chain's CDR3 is CASSLEGRELFF. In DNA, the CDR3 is TGTGCCAGCAGCTTGGAGGGCAGGGAGCTGTTTTTT. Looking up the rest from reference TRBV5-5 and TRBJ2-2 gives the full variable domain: DAGVTQSPTHLIKTRGQQVTLRCSPISGHKSVSWYQQVLGQGPQFIFQYYEKEERGRGNFPDRFSARQFPNYSSELNVNALLLGDSALYLCASSLEGRELFFGEGSRLTVL.

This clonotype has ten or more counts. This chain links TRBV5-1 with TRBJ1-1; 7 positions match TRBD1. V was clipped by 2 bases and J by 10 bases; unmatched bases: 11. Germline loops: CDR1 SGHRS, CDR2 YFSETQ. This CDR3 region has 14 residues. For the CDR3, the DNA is TGCGCCAGCAGCTTAACCGGACAGGATGGCAGAGCTTTCTTT. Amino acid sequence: CASSLTGQDGRAFF.

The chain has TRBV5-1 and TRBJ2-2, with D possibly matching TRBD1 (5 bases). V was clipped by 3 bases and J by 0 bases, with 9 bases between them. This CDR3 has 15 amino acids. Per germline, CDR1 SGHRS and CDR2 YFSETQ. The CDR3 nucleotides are TGCGCCAGCAGCTGGGCAGGGTCGAACACCGGGGAGCTGTTTTTT. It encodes CASSWAGSNTGELFF.

The CDR3 region has the DNA TGTGCCAGCAGTTTCCCCCAGGGGGCCCACTACGAGCAGTACTTC. Its translation: CASSFPQGAHYEQYF. This chain joins TRBV28 and TRBJ2-7; 8 bases are shared with TRBD1. The length of the CDR3 is 15 residues. The trim removed 3 bases at V and 3 bases at J, leaving 7 bases unmatched. Per the germline V gene, CDR1 is MDHEN and CDR2 is SYDVKM.

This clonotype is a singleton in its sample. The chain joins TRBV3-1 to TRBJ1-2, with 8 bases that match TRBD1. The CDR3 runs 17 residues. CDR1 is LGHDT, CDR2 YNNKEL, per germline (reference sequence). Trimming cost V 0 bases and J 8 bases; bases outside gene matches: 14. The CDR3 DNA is TGTGCCAGCAGCCAAGATCGGAGCTCCGGGACAGGAAAAGGCTACACCTTC. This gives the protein CASSQDRSSGTGKGYTF. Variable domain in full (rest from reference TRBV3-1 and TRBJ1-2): DTAVSQTPKYLVTQMGNDKSIKCEQNLGHDTMYWYKQDSKKFLKIMFSYNNKELIINETVPNRFSPKSPDKAHLNLHINSLELGDSAVYFCASSQDRSSGTGKGYTFGSGTRLTVV.

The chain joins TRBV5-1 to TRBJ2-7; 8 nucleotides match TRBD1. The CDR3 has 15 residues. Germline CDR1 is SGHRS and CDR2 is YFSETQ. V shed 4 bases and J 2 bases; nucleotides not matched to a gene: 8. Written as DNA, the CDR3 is TGCGCCAGCAGCCCCGGAGGGACAGGACCCTACGAGCAGTACTTC. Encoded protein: CASSPGGTGPYEQYF.